This T cell receptor (beta chain) was obtained from a study of T cells in Graves' hyperthyroidism and ophthalmopathy. TCR beta CDR3 regions were amplified from RNA. HTBI primers were employed in a first-round RT-PCR of the TCR CDR3. TCRdb itself ran the multiplex PCR reads through MiXCR, one entry per CDR3 protein. The sample holds over 250,000 distinct CDR3 sequences, approximately 23% seen once. Many counts were recorded for this clonotype. The germline V gene encodes CDR1 SGHAT and CDR2 FQNNGV. The germline V and J ends were trimmed by 0 bases and 6 bases, with 9 bases remaining between them. CDR3 length: 13 amino acids.

The sequence was obtained from a man younger than 45 with Graves' ophthalmopathy. This chain uses TRBV11-2 with TRBJ2-7, with D maybe TRBD2 (6 bases). Sequencing input: blood. The CDR3 bases are TGTGCCAGCAGCTTAGAGGGACTCACCGAGCAGTACTTC. Encoded protein: CASSLEGLTEQYF.